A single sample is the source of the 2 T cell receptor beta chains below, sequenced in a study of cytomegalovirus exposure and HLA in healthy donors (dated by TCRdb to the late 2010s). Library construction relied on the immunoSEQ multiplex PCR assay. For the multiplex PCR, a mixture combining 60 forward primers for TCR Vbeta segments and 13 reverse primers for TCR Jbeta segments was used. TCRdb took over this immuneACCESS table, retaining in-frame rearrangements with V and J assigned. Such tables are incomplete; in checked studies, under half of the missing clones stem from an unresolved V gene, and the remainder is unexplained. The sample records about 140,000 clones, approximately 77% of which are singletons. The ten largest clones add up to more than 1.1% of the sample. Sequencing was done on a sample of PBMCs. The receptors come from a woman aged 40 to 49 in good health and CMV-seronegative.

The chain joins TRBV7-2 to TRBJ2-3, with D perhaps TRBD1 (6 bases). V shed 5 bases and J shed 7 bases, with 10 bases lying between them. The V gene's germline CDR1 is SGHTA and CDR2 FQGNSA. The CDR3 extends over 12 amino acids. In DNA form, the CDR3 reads TGTGCCAGCAGCCCACAGGGTCATACGCAGTATTTT. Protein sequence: CASSPQGHTQYF.

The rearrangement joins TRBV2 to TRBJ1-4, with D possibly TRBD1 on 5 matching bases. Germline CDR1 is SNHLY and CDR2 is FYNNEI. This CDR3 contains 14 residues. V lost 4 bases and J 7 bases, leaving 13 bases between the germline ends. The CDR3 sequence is CASSVSRTSEKLFF. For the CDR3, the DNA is TGTGCCAGCAGTGTGTCCAGGACAAGTGAAAAACTGTTTTTT.